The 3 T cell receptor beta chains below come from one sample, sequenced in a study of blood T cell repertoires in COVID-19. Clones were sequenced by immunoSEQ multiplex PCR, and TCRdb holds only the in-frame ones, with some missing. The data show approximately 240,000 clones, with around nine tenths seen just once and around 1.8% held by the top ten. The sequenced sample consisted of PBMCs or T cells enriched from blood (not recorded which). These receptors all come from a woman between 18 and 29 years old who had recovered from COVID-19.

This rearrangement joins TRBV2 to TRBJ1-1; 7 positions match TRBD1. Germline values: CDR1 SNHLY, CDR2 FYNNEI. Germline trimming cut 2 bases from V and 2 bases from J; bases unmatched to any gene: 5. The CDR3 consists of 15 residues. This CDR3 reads CASSENRGGNTEAFF. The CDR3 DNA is TGTGCCAGCAGTGAAAACAGGGGAGGTAACACTGAAGCTTTCTTT.

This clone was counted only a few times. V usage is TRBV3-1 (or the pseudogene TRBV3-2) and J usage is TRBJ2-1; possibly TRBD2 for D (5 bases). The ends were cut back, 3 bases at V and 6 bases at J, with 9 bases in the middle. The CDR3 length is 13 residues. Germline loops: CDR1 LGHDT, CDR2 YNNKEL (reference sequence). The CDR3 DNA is TGTGCCAGCAGCCAGTCAGGACTCAATGAGCAGTTCTTC. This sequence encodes CASSQSGLNEQFF.

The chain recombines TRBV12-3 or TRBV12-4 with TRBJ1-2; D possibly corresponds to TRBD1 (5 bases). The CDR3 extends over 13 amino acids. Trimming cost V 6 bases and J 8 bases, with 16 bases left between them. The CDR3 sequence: CASSPGGGEGYTF. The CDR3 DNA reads TGTGCCAGCAGCCCCGGGGGAGGGGAGGGCTACACCTTC.